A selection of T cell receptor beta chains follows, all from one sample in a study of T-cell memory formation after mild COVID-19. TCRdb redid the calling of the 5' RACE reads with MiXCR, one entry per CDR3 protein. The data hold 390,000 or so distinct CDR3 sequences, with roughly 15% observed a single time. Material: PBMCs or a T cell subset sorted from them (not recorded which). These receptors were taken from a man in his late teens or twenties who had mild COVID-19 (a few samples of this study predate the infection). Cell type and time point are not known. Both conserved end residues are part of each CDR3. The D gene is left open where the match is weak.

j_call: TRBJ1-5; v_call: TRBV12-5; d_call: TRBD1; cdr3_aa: CASAQGGGRHQPQHF
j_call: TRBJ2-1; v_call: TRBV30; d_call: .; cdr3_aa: CAWSVNDYNEQFF
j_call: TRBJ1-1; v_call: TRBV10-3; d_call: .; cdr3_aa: CAISESKGRTEAFF
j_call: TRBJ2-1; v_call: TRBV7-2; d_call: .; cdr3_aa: CASGLDPYNEQFF
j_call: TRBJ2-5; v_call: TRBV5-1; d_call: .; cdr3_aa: CASSLLGAGETQYF
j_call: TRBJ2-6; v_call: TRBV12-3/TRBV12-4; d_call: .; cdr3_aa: CASAGTLNRGANVLTF
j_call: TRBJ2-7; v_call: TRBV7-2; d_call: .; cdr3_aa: CASSSTRVGSWSYEQYF
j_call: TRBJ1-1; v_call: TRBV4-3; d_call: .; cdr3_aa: CASSQDGAGEAFF
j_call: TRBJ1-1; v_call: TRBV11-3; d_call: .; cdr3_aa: CATPRGMNTEAFF
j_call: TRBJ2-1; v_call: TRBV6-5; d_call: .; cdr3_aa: CASSQGFGEQFF
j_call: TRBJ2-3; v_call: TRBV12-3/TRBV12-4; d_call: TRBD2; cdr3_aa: CASSFSSGGAADTQYF
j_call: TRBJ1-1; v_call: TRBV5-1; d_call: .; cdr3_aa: CASSREGSTEAFF
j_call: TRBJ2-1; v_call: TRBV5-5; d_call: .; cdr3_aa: CASSLVAGEQFF
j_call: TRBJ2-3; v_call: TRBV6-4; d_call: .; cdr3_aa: CASSDSYTDTQYF
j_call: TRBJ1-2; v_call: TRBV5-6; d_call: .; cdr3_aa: CASSPPDWRYGYTF
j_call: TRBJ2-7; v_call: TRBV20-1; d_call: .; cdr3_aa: CSARVPPDSSYEQYF
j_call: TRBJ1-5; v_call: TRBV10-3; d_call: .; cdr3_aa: CAIGAEGANQPQHF
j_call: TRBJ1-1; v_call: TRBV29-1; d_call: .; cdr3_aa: CSVGQGRKTNTEAFF
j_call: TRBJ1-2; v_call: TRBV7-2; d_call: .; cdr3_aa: CASSSPGGAVYGYTF
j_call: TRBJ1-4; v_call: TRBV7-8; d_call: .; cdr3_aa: CASSPTSYKLFF
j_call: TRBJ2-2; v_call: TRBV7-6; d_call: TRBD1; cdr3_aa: CASSLGQGIFRTGELFF
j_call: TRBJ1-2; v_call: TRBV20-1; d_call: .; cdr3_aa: CSARKGLGGYTF
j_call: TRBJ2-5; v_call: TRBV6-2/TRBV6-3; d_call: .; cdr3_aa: CASLIRQTQYF
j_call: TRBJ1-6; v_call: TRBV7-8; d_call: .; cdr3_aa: CASSLADGEVPLHF
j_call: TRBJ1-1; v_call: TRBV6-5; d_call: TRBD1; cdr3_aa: CASRVQGVGTEAFF
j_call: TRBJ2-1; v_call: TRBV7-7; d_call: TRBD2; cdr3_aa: CASSLGLAGEAEQFF
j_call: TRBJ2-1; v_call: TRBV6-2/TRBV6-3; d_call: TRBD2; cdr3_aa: CASSFAGGLIGEQFF
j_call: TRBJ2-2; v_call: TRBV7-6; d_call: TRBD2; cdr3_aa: CASSVLPAGGDTGELFF
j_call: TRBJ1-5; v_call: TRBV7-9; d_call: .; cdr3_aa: CASSLDFSQPQHF
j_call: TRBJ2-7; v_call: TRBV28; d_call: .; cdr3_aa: CASLGFTGSYEQYF
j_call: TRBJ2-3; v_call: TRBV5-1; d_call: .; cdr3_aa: CASSSYARQGRDTDTQYF
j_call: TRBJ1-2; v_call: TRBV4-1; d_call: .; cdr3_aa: CASSQERNYGYTF
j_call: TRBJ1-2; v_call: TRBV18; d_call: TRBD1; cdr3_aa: CASSPLPGQDDGYTF
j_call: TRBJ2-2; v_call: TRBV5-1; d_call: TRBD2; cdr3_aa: CASSLLFGTRTNTGELFF
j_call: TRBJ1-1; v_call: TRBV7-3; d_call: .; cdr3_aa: CASSLTPRGLMNTEAFF
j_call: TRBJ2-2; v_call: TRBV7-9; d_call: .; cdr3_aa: CASSLTGDLAGELFF
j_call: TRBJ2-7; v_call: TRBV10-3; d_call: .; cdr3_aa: CAISGDASDEQYF
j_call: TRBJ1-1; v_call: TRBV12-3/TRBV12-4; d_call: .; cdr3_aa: CASSSGRPEAFF
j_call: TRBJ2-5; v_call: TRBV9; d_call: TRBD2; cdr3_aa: CASSPYSGGPGETQYF
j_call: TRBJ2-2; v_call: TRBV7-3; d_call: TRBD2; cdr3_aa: CASSKSGGLISGELFF
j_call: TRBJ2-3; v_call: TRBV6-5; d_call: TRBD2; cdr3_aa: CASNERGGRDTQYF
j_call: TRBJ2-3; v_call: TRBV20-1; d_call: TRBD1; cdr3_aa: CSGQDRRSTDTQYF
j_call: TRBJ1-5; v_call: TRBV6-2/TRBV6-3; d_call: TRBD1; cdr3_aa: CASSSPDRLNQPQHF
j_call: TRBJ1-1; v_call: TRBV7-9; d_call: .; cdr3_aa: CASSLWVSSNTEAFF
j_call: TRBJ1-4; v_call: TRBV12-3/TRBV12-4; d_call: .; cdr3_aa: CAIGWDEKLFF
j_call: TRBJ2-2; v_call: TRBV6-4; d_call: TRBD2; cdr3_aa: CASTVTSGGDANTGELFF
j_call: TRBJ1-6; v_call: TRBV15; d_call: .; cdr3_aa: CATSRENSPLHF
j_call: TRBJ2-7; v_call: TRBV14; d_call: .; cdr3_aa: CASSQFTRDSYEQYF
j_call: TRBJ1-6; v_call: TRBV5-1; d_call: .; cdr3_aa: CASSPSGGAADNSPLHF
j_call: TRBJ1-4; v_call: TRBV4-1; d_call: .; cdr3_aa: CASSQASEGTPEKLFF
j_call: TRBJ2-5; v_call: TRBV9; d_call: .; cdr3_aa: CASSVEGGPLQGGTQYF
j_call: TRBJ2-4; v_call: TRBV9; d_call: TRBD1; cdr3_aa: CASSPSGTGKNIQYF
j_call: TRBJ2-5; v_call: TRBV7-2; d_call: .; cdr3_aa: CASRKVGAETQYF
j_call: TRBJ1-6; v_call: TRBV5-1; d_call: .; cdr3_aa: CASSLGGVSSPLHF
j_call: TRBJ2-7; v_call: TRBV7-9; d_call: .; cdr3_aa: CASSPAGVEQYF
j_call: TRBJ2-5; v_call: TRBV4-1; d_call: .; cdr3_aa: CASSQETGSRETQYF
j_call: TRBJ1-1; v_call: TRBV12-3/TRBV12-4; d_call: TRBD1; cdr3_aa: CAIHRDSNTEAFF
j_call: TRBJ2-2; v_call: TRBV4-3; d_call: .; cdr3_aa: CASSQGGLRGVLFF
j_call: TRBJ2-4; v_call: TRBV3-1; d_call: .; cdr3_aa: CASSQVRSGEAKNIQYF